This T cell receptor (beta chain) is drawn from a study of shared clonotypes between healthy human individuals. Notes on the study in general: Depth was large, yet rarefaction showed that sorted-subset sequencing was incomplete.

The naive CD8 subset, CD45RO-negative cells positively selected for CCR7, excluded terminally differentiated effector memory CD45RA+ cells. Data came from immunoSEQ multiplex PCR; TCRdb stores just in-frame clones and leaves some out. The table includes about 550,000 clones, about 95% detected once. As concerns this clone: Its specificity is unknown.

V lost 1 base and J 1 base, leaving 11 bases between the germline ends. CDR1 and CDR2 (germline): SGHAT, FQNNGV. CDR3 size: 15 residues. The sequence derives from a woman aged 30 to 39 in good health. What was sequenced was naive CD8+ T cells sorted from blood. The rearrangement uses TRBV11-2 and TRBJ2-7; possibly TRBD2 for D (5 bases). CDR3 protein: CASSLGFGGSYEQYF. CDR3 sequence (DNA): TGTGCCAGCAGCTTAGGATTTGGCGGGTCCTACGAGCAGTACTTC.